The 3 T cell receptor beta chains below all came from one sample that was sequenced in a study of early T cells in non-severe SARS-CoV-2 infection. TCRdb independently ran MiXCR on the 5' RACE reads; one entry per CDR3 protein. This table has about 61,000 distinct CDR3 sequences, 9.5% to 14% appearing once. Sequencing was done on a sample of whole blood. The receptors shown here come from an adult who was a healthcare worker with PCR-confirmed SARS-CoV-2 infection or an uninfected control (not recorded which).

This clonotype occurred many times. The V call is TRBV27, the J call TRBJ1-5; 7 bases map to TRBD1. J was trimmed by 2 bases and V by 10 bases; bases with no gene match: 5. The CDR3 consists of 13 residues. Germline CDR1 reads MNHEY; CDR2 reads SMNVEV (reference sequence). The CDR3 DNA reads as TGTGCCACCAGGGGGGGAGGCAATCAGCCCCAGCATTTT. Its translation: CATRGGGNQPQHF.

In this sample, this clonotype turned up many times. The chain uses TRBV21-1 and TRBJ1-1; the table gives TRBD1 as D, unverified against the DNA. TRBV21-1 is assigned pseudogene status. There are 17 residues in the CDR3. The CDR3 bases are TGTGCCACCCTTTCCGGGCAGGGGGAAAGCATGAACACTGAAGCTTTCTTT. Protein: CATLSGQGESMNTEAFF.

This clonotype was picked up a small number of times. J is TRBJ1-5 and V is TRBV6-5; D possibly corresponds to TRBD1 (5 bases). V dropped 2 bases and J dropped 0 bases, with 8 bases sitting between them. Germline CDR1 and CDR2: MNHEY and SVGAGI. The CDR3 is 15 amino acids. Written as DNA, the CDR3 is TGTGCCAGCAGTTACGACAGCTATAGCAATCAGCCCCAGCATTTT. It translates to CASSYDSYSNQPQHF.